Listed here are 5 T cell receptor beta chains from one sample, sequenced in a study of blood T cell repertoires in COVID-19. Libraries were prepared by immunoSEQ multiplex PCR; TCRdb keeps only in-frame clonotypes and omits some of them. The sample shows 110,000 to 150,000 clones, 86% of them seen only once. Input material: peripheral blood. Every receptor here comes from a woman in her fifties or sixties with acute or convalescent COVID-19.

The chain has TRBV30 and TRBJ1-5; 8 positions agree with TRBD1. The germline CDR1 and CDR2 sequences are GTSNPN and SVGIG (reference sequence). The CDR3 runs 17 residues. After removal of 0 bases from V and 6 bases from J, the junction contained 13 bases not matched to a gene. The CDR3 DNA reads TGTGCCTGGAGTGTTGGTATGACAGGGGAGGTGAGTCAGCCCCAGCATTTT. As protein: CAWSVGMTGEVSQPQHF.

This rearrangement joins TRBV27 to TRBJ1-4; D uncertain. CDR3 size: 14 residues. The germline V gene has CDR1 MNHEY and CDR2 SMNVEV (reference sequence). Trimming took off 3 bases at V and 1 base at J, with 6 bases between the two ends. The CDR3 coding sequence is TGTGCCAGCAGTTTCTCTAAAACTAATGAAAAACTGTTTTTT. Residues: CASSFSKTNEKLFF.

CDR3 residues: CSVGLAGSYEQYF. In nucleotides, the CDR3 is TGCAGCGTTGGACTAGCCGGATCCTACGAGCAGTACTTC. This rearrangement joins TRBV29-1 to TRBJ2-7; 7 bases fit TRBD2. The V segment lost 4 bases and the J segment 1 base; nucleotides outside the gene matches: 4. This CDR3 region has 13 residues. Germline-derived CDR1 and CDR2 are SQVTM and ANQGSEA.

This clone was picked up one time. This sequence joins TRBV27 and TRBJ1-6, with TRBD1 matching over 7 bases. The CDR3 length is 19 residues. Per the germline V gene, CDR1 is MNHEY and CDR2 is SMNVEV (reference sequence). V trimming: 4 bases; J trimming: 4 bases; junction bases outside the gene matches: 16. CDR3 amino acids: CASSSRGQAEGAYNSPLHF. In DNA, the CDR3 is TGTGCCAGCAGTTCAAGAGGGCAGGCCGAGGGGGCGTATAATTCACCCCTCCACTTT.

The CDR3 DNA reads as TGTGCCAGTAGTATAGAACCAGACTACGAGCAGTACTTC. Translating it yields CASSIEPDYEQYF. This chain uses TRBV19 with TRBJ2-7; D gene unclear. V lost 0 bases and J 3 bases, leaving 6 bases between the germline ends. The germline gives CDR1 LNHDA, CDR2 SQIVND (reference sequence). The CDR3 has 13 residues. Variable domain in full (rest from reference TRBV19 and TRBJ2-7): DGGITQSPKYLFRKEGQNVTLSCEQNLNHDAMYWYRQDPGQGLRLIYYSQIVNDFQKGDIAEGYSVSREKKESFPLTVTSAQKNPTAFYLCASSIEPDYEQYFGPGTRLTVT.